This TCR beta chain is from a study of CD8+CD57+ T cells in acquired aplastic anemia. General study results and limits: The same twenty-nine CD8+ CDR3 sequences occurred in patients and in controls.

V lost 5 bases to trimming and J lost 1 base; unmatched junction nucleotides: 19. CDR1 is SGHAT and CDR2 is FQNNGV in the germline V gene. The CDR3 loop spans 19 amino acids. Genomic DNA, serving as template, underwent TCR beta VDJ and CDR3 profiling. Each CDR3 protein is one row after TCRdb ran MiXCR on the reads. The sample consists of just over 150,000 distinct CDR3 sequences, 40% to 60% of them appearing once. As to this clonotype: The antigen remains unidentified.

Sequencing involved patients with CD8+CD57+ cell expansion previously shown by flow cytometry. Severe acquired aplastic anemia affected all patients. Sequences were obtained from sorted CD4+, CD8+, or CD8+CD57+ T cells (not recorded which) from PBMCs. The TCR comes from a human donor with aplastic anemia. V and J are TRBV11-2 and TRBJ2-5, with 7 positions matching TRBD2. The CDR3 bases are TGTGCCAGCAGCCCTAATCGCGGGGAGGGGTGGGGAGTCCAAGAGACCCAGTACTTC. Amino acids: CASSPNRGEGWGVQETQYF.